Included here is one T cell receptor (beta chain) sequence, with context. The V and J ends lost 10 bases and 5 bases, in that order; junction bases with no gene match: 19. Germline values: CDR1 ENHRY, CDR2 SYGVKD. The CDR3 consists of 17 residues. Regions amplified from RNA transcripts were the TCR beta CDR3 regions. HTBI primers were used for first-round RT-PCR of the TCR CDR3. TCRdb ran MiXCR on the multiplex PCR reads and lists one entry per CDR3 protein. The sample carries hundreds of thousands of distinct CDR3 sequences, about 38% recorded once. This sample is part of a study of T cells in Graves' hyperthyroidism and ophthalmopathy.

The chain carries TRBV10-3 and TRBJ1-5; TRBD1 matches at 8 bases. The source material was blood. This sequence was found in a man between 18 and 29 years old with Graves' hyperthyroidism. The CDR3 DNA follows: TGTGCCAGCAGCCTACGGGGGGCAGGACAGGGCCATCAGCCCCAGCATTTT. Protein: CASSLRGAGQGHQPQHF.